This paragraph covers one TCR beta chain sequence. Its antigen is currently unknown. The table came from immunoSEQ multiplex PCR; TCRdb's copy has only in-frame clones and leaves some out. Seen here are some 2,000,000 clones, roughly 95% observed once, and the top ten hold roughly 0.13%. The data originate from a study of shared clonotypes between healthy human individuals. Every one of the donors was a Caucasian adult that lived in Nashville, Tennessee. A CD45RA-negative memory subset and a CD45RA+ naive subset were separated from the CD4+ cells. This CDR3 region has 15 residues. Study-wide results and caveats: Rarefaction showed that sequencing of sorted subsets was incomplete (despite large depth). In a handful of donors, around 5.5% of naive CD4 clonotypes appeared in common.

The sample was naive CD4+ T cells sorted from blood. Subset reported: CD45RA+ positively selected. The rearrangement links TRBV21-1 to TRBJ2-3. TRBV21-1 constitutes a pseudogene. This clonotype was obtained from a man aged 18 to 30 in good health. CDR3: CASSKVIRSRWAQYF. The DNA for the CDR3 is TGTGCCAGCAGCAAAGTTATTAGAAGTAGGTGGGCGCAGTATTTT.